This TCR beta chain is from a study of PD-1 blockade in classical Hodgkin lymphoma. Whole-study context: Patients were dosed intravenously with nivolumab at 3 mg/kg every 2 weeks. Whole-study findings and limits: Sources of repertoire differences remain undefined, possibly disease activity or prior therapy. Newly diagnosed patients were reported to start with lower TCR diversity than healthy donors. By C4D1, diversity of CD4+ TCRs had risen significantly, whereas that of CD8+ TCRs had not.

The V gene end was trimmed by 6 bases and the J gene end by 4 bases; junction bases not matched to a gene: 10. The CDR3 runs 15 residues. Germline lookup yields CDR1 MRHNA and CDR2 SNTAGT. Produced via immunoSEQ multiplex PCR; TCRdb's table is partial and in-frame only. The sample shows 9,500 to 15,000 clones, 70% to 85% of them seen only once. Note on this clone: The antigen remains unidentified.

Every patient relapsed after autologous stem cell transplantation, and brentuximab vedotin exposure varied. Out of thawed PBMCs, magnetic negative selection purified CD4+ T cells. This clonotype originated in a human donor with classical Hodgkin lymphoma. The sequenced sample was CD4+ T cells from blood, obtained at baseline. The rearrangement joins TRBV6-4 to TRBJ1-1; TRBD1 matches 8 bases. For the CDR3, the DNA is TGTGCCAGCAGAGGACAGGGAGCAGGAGGCACTGAAGCTTTCTTT. This sequence encodes CASRGQGAGGTEAFF.